The T cell receptor beta chain under discussion was sequenced for a study of T cells expressing NK-cell markers. Whole-study findings and limits: In about six donors, dominant NKG2C+ clonotypes were roughly 1.0-8% of CD8+ T cells.

TCRdb reprocessed the 5' RACE reads; each CDR3 protein has one entry and no DNA is given. The sample features 550,000 to 600,000 distinct CDR3 sequences, with roughly 3.5% in its top ten. Germline assignment: CDR1 SEHNR and CDR2 FQNEAQ (reference sequence). This CDR3 region has 15 residues. As concerns this clonotype: Antigen specificity is unknown.

Sequences were obtained from blood T cells: a sorted CD56 or NKG2C T cell subset, CD4+ or CD8+ T cells, or bulk PBMC T cells (not recorded which). The clonotype was recovered from a man younger than 30 in good health. This chain links TRBV7-9 with TRBJ1-5; TCRdb's assignment of TRBD1 cannot be checked, as there is no DNA. The CDR3 is CASSPPGTGKEPQHF.